Following are 9 T cell receptor beta chains from one sample sequenced in a study of shared clonotypes between healthy human individuals. Repertoires were generated with immunoSEQ multiplex PCR, while TCRdb's copy carries only in-frame clones and drops some. The sample carries roughly 100,000 clones, roughly 66% recorded once. Material for sequencing was memory CD8+ T cells sorted from blood. Subset noted: CD45RO+ cells pooled with CCR7-negative TemRA cells. These receptors were taken from a woman aged 25 to 39 in good health.

The gene calls are TRBV27 and TRBJ2-7; TRBD2 aligns across 7 bases. Germline CDR1 reads MNHEY; CDR2 reads SMNVEV (reference sequence). V lost 7 bases and J lost 4; bases outside the gene matches: 10. The CDR3 loop spans 14 amino acids. Written as DNA, the CDR3 is TGTGCCAGCACCCCGCGGGGGAGGTTGTACGAGCAGTACTTC. Its protein is CASTPRGRLYEQYF.

The chain has TRBV7-8 and TRBJ2-5; 11 nucleotides match TRBD1. This CDR3 has 15 residues. Looked up from germline, CDR1 is SGHVS and CDR2 is FQNEAQ. Trimming removed 6 bases from V and 2 bases from J; junction bases left unmatched: 5. The DNA of the CDR3 is TGTGCCAGCAGGGACAGGGGGCGCCCGCAAGAGACCCAGTACTTC. It specifies CASRDRGRPQETQYF.

This chain links TRBV7-2 with TRBJ2-7, with D possibly being TRBD2 (5 bases). From germline, CDR1 is SGHTA and CDR2 FQGNSA. The CDR3 runs to 14 residues. Trimming removed 1 base at V and 7 bases at J, with 14 bases between. DNA of the CDR3: TGTGCCAGCAGCTTAGGGACTCCGCTCGGAGAGCAGTACTTC. It specifies CASSLGTPLGEQYF.

This clone was counted a few times. This chain uses TRBV6-1 with TRBJ1-5; D might be TRBD1 (6 bases). The length of the CDR3 is 16 residues. Trimming left V 4 bases short and J 7 bases short, with 20 bases between. Germline V gives CDR1 MNHNS, CDR2 SASEGT. Written as DNA, the CDR3 is TGTGCCAGCAGTGGGGAGCCCGGGGGCTCGGGGCAGCCCCAGCATTTT. Amino acid sequence: CASSGEPGGSGQPQHF.

This chain uses TRBV7-6 with TRBJ2-7; the match to TRBD1 covers 11 bases. The CDR3 runs to 15 residues. Germline assignment: CDR1 SGHVS and CDR2 FNYEAQ. V shed 6 bases, J shed 5 bases, and the junction held 9 bases outside the gene matches. CDR3 amino acids: CASRKDRGPQDEQYF. Here the CDR3 DNA reads TGTGCCAGCAGGAAGGACAGGGGGCCGCAGGACGAGCAGTACTTC.

This clone was picked up a small number of times. The chain couples TRBV6-5 to TRBJ2-1; possibly TRBD2 for D (7 bases). Trimming took 7 bases from V and 2 from J, leaving 12 bases between them. In germline, CDR1 is MNHEY, CDR2 SVGAGI. CDR3 size: 14 residues. Here the CDR3 reads CASTAGAPYNEQFF. The DNA for the CDR3 is TGTGCCAGCACCGCGGGGGCCCCCTACAATGAGCAGTTCTTC.

Points on this clone: At the DNA level, this CDR3 is encoded by other sequences in the same sample as well. The chain is built from TRBV9 and TRBJ2-7, with a possible D match to TRBD2 (6 bases). V gave up 0 bases and J gave up 5 bases, with 12 bases separating them. The germline gives CDR1 SGDLS, CDR2 YYNGEE. This CDR3 has 14 residues. The CDR3 nucleotides are TGTGCCAGCAGCGTAGGCGGAGGGAGCGACGAGCAGTACTTC. Protein: CASSVGGGSDEQYF.

The V call is TRBV25-1, the J call TRBJ2-5; 10 bases line up with TRBD2. The CDR3 sequence is 17 residues long. V gave up 0 bases and J gave up 4 bases; unmatched junction bases: 8. Germline V gene data show CDR1 as MGHDK and CDR2 as SYGVNS. The CDR3 coding sequence is TGTGCCAGCAGTGAATATCTCCTAGCGGGAGTCGGAGAGACCCAGTACTTC. Translation gives CASSEYLLAGVGETQYF.

V is TRBV29-1 and J is TRBJ1-2, with 7 bases lining up with TRBD1. V dropped 0 bases and J dropped 3; count of bases not matched to a gene: 16. There are 18 residues in the CDR3. Germline V CDR1 and CDR2: SQVTM, ANQGSEA. The CDR3 sequence: CSVEDSKTLDRFDYGYTF. The CDR3, as DNA: TGCAGCGTTGAAGACTCAAAGACGCTGGACAGGTTTGACTATGGCTACACCTTC.